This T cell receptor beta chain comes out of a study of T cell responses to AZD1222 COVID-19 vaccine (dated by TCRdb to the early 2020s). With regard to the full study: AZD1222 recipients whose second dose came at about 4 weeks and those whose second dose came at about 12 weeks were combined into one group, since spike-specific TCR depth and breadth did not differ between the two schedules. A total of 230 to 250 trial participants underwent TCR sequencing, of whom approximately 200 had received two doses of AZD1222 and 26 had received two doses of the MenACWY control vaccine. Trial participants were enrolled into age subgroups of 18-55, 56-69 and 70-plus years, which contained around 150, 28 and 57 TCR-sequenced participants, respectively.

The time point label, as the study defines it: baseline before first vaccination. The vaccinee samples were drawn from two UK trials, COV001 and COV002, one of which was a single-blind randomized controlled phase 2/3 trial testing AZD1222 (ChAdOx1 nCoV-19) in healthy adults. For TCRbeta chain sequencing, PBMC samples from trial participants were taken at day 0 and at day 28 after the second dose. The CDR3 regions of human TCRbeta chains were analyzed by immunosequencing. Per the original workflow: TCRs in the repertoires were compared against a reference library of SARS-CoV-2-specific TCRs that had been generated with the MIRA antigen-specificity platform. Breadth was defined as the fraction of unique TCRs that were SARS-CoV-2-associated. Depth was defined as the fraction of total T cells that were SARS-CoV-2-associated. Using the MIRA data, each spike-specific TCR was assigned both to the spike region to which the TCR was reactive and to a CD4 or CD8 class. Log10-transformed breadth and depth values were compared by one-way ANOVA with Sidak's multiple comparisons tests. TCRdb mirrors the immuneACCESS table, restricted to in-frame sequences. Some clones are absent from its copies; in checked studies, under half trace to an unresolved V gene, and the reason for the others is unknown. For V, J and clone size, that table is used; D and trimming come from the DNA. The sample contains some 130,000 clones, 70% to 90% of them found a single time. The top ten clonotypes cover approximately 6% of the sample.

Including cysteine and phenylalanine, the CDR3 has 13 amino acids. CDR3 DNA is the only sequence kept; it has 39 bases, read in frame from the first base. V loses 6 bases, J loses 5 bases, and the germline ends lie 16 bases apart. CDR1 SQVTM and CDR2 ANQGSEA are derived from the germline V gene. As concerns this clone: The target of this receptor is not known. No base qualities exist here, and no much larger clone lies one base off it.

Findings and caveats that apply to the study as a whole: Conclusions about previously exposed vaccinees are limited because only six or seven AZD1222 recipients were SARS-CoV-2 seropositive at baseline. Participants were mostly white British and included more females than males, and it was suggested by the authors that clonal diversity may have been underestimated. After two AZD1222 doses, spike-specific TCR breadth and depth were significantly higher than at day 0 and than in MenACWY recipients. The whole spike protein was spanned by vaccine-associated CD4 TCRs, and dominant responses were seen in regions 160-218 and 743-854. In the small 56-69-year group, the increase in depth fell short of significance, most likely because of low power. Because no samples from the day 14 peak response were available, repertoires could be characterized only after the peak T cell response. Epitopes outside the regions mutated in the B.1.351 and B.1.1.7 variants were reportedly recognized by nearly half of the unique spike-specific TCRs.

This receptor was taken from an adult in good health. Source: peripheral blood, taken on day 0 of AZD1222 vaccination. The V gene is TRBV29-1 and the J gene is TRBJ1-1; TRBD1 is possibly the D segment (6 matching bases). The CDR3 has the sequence CSVVSGAGTEAFF. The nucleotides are TGCAGCGTGGTGTCGGGGGCAGGAACTGAAGCTTTCTTT. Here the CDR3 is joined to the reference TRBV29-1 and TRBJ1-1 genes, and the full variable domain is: SAVISQKPSRDICQRGTSLTIQCQVDSQVTMMFWYRQQPGQSLTLIATANQGSEATYESGFVIDKFPISRPNLTFSTLTVSNMSPEDSSIYLCSVVSGAGTEAFFGQGTRLTVV.